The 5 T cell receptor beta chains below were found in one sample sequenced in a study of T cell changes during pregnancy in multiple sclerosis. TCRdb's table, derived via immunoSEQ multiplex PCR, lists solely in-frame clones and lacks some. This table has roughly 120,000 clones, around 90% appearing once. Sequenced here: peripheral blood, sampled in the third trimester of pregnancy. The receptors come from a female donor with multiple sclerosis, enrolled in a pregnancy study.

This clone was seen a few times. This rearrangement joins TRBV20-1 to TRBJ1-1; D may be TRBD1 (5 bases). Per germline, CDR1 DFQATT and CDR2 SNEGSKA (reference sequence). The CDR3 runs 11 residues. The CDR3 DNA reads TGCAGGCCAGGACAGAACACTGAAGCTTTCTTT. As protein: CRPGQNTEAFF.

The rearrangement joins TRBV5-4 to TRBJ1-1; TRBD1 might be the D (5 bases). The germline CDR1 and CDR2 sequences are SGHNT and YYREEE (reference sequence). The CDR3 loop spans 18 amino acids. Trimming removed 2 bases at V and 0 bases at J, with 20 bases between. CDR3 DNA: TGTGCCAGCAGCTTTCGCCCAGGGAACAGAAAAATGAACACTGAAGCTTTCTTT. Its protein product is CASSFRPGNRKMNTEAFF. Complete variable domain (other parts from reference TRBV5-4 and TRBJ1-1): ETGVTQSPTHLIKTRGQQVTLRCSSQSGHNTVSWYQQALGQGPQFIFQYYREEENGRGNFPPRFSGLQFPNYSSELNVNALELDDSALYLCASSFRPGNRKMNTEAFFGQGTRLTVV.

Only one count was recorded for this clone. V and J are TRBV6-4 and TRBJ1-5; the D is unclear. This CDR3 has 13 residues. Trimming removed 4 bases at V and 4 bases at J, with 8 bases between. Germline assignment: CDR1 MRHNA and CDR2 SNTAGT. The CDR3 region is CASSGGRNQPQHF. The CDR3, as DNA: TGTGCCAGCAGTGGCGGGAGGAATCAGCCCCAGCATTTT.

The CDR3 bases are TGCGCCAGCAGCCAAAGACTAGCCACAACTTTGGAGACCCAGTACTTC. Encoded protein: CASSQRLATTLETQYF. The genes are TRBV4-1 and TRBJ2-5, with TRBD2 identical over 7 bases. The germline V gene encodes CDR1 MGHRA and CDR2 YSYEKL. The trim removed 2 bases at V and 5 bases at J, leaving 11 bases unmatched. CDR3 length: 16 amino acids.

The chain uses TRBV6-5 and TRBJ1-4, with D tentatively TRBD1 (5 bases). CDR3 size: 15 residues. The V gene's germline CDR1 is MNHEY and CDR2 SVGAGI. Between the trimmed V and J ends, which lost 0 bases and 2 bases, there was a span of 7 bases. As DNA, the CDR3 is TGTGCCAGCAGTTACTCAGGGGCCACTAATGAAAAACTGTTTTTT. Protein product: CASSYSGATNEKLFF.